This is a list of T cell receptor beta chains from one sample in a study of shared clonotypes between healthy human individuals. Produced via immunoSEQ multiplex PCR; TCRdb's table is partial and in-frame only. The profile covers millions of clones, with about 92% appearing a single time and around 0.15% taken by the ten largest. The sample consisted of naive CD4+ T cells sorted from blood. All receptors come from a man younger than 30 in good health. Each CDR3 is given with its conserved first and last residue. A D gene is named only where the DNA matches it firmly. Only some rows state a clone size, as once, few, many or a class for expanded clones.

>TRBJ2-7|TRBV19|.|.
TGTGCCAGTAAAGAAACCTCGACGAACTACGAGCAGTACTTC
CASKETSTNYEQYF
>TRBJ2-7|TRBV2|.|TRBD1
TGTGCCAGCAGGGCACAGGGGGAGCAGTACTTC
CASRAQGEQYF
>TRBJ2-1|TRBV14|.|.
TGTGCCAGCAGCCAGCGGGGCCACAATGAGCAGTTCTTC
CASSQRGHNEQFF
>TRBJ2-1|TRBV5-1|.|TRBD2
TGCGCCAGCAGCCCCATTGGGGGGGGCTACAATGAGCAGTTCTTC
CASSPIGGGYNEQFF
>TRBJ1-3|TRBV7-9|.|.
TGTGCCAGCAGCTGGATTCGCTCTGGAAACACCATATATTTT
CASSWIRSGNTIYF
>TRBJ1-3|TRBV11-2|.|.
TGTGCCAGCAGCTTAGATTTGGCCCCGCAGACTGGAAACACCATATATTTT
CASSLDLAPQTGNTIYF
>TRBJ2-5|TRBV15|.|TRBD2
TGTGCCACCAGCAGAGCGACTTATAGCGGGAGACAAGAGACCCAGTACTTC
CATSRATYSGRQETQYF
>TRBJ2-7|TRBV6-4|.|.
TGTGCCAGCAGTGACGGGACTCAAGTTGCGTACTTC
CASSDGTQVAYF
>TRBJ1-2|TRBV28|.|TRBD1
TGTGCCAGCAGTTTAAAGGACAGGGTCGCTGGCTACACCTTC
CASSLKDRVAGYTF
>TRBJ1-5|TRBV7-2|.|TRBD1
TGTGCCAGCAGCCGGACAGGCTATAGCAATCAGCCCCAGCATTTT
CASSRTGYSNQPQHF
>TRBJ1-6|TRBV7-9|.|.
TGTGCCAGCAAGGATAATAATTCACCCCTCCACTTT
CASKDNNSPLHF
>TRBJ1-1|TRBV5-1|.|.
TGCGCCAGCAGCTATTTAGACAGGTTCAACACTGAAGCTTTCTTT
CASSYLDRFNTEAFF
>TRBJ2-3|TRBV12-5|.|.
TGTGCTAGTGGTTTGGTTTGGGGAGAGGATACGCAGTATTTT
CASGLVWGEDTQYF
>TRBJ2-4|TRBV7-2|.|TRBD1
TGTGCCAGCAGCTTGGCGGGACAGGGAAACATTCAGTACTTC
CASSLAGQGNIQYF
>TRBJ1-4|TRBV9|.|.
TGTGCCAGCAGCGTGGGGGGATTAGGTGAAAAACTGTTTTTT
CASSVGGLGEKLFF
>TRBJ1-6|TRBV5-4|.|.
TGTGCCAGCAGCCCAGCGAATTATAATTCACCCCTCCACTTT
CASSPANYNSPLHF
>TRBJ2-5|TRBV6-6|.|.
TGTGCCAGCAGTCTCGGAGGGGCGGAGACCCAGTACTTC
CASSLGGAETQYF
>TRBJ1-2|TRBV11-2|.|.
TGTGCCAGCAGCCCGGGGGTGAACTATGGCTACACCTTC
CASSPGVNYGYTF
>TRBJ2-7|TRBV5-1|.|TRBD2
TGCGCCAGCAGCTGGACTAGCGTTTCCTACGAGCAGTACTTC
CASSWTSVSYEQYF
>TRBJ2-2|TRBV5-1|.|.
TGCGCCAGCAGCTTGGGGGCGCGACCGCTGGCGAACACCGGGGAGCTGTTTTTT
CASSLGARPLANTGELFF
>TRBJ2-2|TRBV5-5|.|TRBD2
TGTGCCAGCAGCCTGGGACTAGCGGGAGGGCCGCAGGGCGGGGAGCTGTTTTTT
CASSLGLAGGPQGGELFF
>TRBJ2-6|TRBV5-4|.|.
TGTGCCAGCAGATTCTCTGGGGCCAACGTCCTGACTTTC
CASRFSGANVLTF
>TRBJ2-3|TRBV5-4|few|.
TGTGCCAGCAGCCGGACTAGCACAGATACGCAGTATTTT
CASSRTSTDTQYF
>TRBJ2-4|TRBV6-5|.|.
TGTGCCAGCAGTTACGGGGGGCTTGAGGACATTCAGTACTTC
CASSYGGLEDIQYF
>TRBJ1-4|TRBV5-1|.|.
TGCGCCAGCAGCTTGGAAGGCAGGATAAATGAAAAACTGTTTTTT
CASSLEGRINEKLFF
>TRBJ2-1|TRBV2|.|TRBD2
TGTGCCAGCAGTCTACTAGCGGGTCTTTCCTACAATGAGCAGTTCTTC
CASSLLAGLSYNEQFF
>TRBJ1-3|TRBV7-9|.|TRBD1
TGTGCCAGCAGCTTACAGGGGGCTCAGGGAAACACCATATATTTT
CASSLQGAQGNTIYF
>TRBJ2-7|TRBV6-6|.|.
TGTGCCAGCAGTTACGACCGCTACGAGCAGTACTTC
CASSYDRYEQYF
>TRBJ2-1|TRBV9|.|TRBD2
TGTGCCAGCAGCCTCCGGACTAGCGGGAGGGCTTACAATGAGCAGTTCTTC
CASSLRTSGRAYNEQFF
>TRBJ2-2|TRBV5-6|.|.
TGTGCCAGCAGCTCAGCAGGGACAAGGAACACCGGGGAGCTGTTTTTT
CASSSAGTRNTGELFF
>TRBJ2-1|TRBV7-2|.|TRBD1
TGTGCCTCCCATACAGGGGTGCTTTTTAATGAGCAGTTCTTC
CASHTGVLFNEQFF
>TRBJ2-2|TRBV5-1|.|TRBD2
TGCGCCAGCAACGTCCTAGCGGCGAACACCGGGGAGCTGTTTTTT
CASNVLAANTGELFF
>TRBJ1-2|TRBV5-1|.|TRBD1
TGCGCCAGCAGCCATCCGGGACAGATCTATGGCTACACCTTC
CASSHPGQIYGYTF
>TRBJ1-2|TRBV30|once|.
TGTGCCTGGAGGGCCCTAGGTGGGCTAGACTATGGCTACACCTTC
CAWRALGGLDYGYTF
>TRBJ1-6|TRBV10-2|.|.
TGCGCCAGCAGTGGCAGAGGCTCCTATAATTCACCCCTCCACTTT
CASSGRGSYNSPLHF
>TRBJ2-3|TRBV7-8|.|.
TGTGCCAGCAGCTTAGCAGCCGCACAAGTCACAGATACGCAGTATTTT
CASSLAAAQVTDTQYF
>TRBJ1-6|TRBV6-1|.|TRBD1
TGTGCCAGCAGTGAACTACAGGGGGGTAATTCACCCCTCCACTTT
CASSELQGGNSPLHF
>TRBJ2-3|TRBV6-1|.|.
TGTGCCAGCAGCGGGTCCCCTAGCACAGATACGCAGTATTTT
CASSGSPSTDTQYF
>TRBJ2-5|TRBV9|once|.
TGTGCCAGCAGCGCAGCCTCAAGGTTCCAAGAGACCCAGTACTTC
CASSAASRFQETQYF
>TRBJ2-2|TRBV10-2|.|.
TGCGCCAGCAGTGATGGGGGGATTTACACCGGGGAGCTGTTTTTT
CASSDGGIYTGELFF
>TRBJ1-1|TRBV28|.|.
TGTGCCAGGGCCATGTTACCGGTGAGCCTCTACGTTGGAGCTGAAGCTTTCTTT
CARAMLPVSLYVGAEAFF
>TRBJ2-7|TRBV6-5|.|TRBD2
TGTGCCAGCAAAGAGCGGGGGCCCTATGGGGAGCAGTACTTC
CASKERGPYGEQYF
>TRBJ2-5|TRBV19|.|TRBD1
TGTGCCAGTAGTATGGGACAGGGACAAGAGACCCAGTACTTC
CASSMGQGQETQYF
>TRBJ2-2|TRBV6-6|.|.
TGTGCCACCAGGCGGGGTGCGGGCACCGGGGAGCTGTTTTTT
CATRRGAGTGELFF
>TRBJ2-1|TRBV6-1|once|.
TGTGCCAGCAGGACATTAAGCAATGAGCAGTTCTTC
CASRTLSNEQFF